Listed below are T cell receptor beta chains from one sample, sequenced in a study of OX40 agonist ivuxolimab in advanced cancers. Data came from immunoSEQ multiplex PCR; TCRdb stores just in-frame clones and leaves some out. Of tens of thousands of clones listed, 86% were seen once; the top ten hold nearly 0.9%. The specimen was CD4+ or CD8+ T cells sorted from blood, collected in a trial of the OX40 agonist ivuxolimab. Every receptor here comes from an adult with an advanced solid tumor such as melanoma, head and neck, liver or kidney cancer. The CDR3 runs from the conserved cysteine through the conserved F or W.

>TRBV25-1
CASSESGRAYEQYF
>TRBV18
CASSSQRGGETQYF
>TRBV15
CATSRESWRGLDTEAFF
>TRBV7-2
CASSGLMETQYF
>TRBV7-8
CASSLRGWNRGNQPQHF
>TRBV7-8
CASSSWSSSSYEQYF
>TRBV10-3
CAISEWTSGKDEQYF
>TRBV11-2
CASSVRGTNTKKLFF
>TRBV6-5
CASTDPSRGYGYTF
>TRBV28
CASSQAGLAVGGTDTQYF
>TRBV7-8
CASRLDRMRVAVQYSTDTQYF
>TRBV9
CASSVEGGAKETQYF
>TRBV7-2
CASSEQSVAEAFF
>TRBV5-6
CASSPLGQAAYEQYF
>TRBV19
CATKKGPKYGYTF
>TRBV7-7
CASSEGLAGADTQYF
>TRBV28
CASSFGTGLFGGYTF
>TRBV2
CASRRDSSGNTIYF